The 19 T cell receptor beta chains presented below share a single source sample, sequenced in a study of Ad26.COV2.S vaccination and SARS-CoV-2 variants. Repertoires were generated with immunoSEQ multiplex PCR, while TCRdb's copy carries only in-frame clones and drops some. The sample consists of around 450,000 clones, 80% to 90% of them appearing once. Treatment noted: 15 to 20 received Ad26.COV2.S at low or high dose, single or two shots; about 5 received placebo; per-sample allocation not given. Sampling was performed 63 days after the first vaccine or placebo injection. The sample here was peripheral blood, taken in a trial of Ad26.COV2.S vaccine versus placebo. The receptors here all came from a person between 18 and 65 years old who received the Ad26.COV2.S COVID-19 vaccine or a placebo.

The chain has TRBV27 and TRBJ2-3; 10 bases match TRBD2. Germline assignment: CDR1 MNHEY and CDR2 SMNVEV (reference sequence). This CDR3 spans 15 amino acids. J was trimmed by 3 bases and V by 5 bases; bases with no gene match: 5. For the CDR3, the DNA is TGTGCCAGCAGTCCTGGGACTAGCGCGACAGATACGCAGTATTTT. Residues: CASSPGTSATDTQYF.

The V gene is TRBV25-1, the J gene TRBJ2-1, with D tentatively TRBD1 (7 bases). The CDR3 runs 16 residues. Germline CDR1 MGHDK, CDR2 SYGVNS. V lost 5 bases, J lost 7 bases, and 21 bases lay in between. CDR3 residues: CASSLPGGSGANEQFF. Written as DNA, the CDR3 is TGTGCCAGCAGTCTCCCAGGGGGATCGGGGGCAAATGAGCAGTTCTTC. The full variable domain, rest sourced from reference TRBV25-1 and TRBJ2-1, is EADIYQTPRYLVIGTGKKITLECSQTMGHDKMYWYQQDPGMELHLIHYSYGVNSTEKGDLSSESTVSRIRTEHFPLTLESARPSHTSQYLCASSLPGGSGANEQFFGPGTRLTVL.

The V and J genes are TRBV30 and TRBJ1-5; no reliable D call. V was pared by 1 base and J by 5 bases, with 9 bases between. CDR1 GTSNPN and CDR2 SVGIG come from the germline V gene (reference sequence). There are 13 residues in the CDR3. The CDR3 region has the DNA TGTGCCTGGAGTGATGGGAACCATCAGCCCCAGCATTTT. It encodes CAWSDGNHQPQHF.

This clone came up once. V usage is TRBV18 and J usage is TRBJ1-2, with D unclear. CDR3 length: 14 residues. Deletions cut 1 base from V and 5 bases from J, with 11 bases between. Germline V gene sequence: CDR1 KGHSH, CDR2 LQKENI. The CDR3 region is CASSPRSEHYGYTF. DNA for the CDR3: TGTGCCAGCTCACCACGGTCGGAGCATTATGGCTACACCTTC. Combining the CDR3 with reference TRBV18 and TRBJ1-2 gives the whole variable domain NAGVMQNPRHLVRRRGQEARLRCSPMKGHSHVYWYRQLPEEGLKFMVYLQKENIIDESGMPKERFSAEFPKEGPSILRIQQVVRGDSAAYFCASSPRSEHYGYTFGSGTRLTVV.

The V and J genes are TRBV16 and TRBJ1-5, with a possible D match to TRBD1 (6 bases). The germline V gene encodes CDR1 KGHSY and CDR2 FQNENV. The CDR3 loop spans 17 amino acids. Trimming removed 1 base at V and 5 bases at J, with 18 bases between. DNA of the CDR3: TGTGCCAGCAGCCAATTTCTGGGGGCGAATAAGCATCAGCCCCAGCATTTT. Encoded protein: CASSQFLGANKHQPQHF.

This chain links TRBV4-1 with TRBJ1-3; 8 positions agree with TRBD1. The CDR3 consists of 18 residues. With 4 bases clipped from V and 3 bases from J, the junction kept 14 bases outside the gene matches. Germline V gene lookup returns CDR1 MGHRA and CDR2 YSYEKL. CDR3 amino acids: CASSPKPYDRGHGNTIYF. The DNA of the CDR3 is TGCGCCAGCAGCCCTAAACCCTACGACAGGGGTCATGGAAACACCATATATTTT.

This chain connects TRBV10-3 to TRBJ1-2, with 7 nucleotides matching TRBD1. Trimming removed 6 bases from V and 0 bases from J; junction bases left unmatched: 7. The V gene's germline CDR1 is ENHRY and CDR2 SYGVKD. The CDR3 is 15 residues long. This chain's CDR3 is CAISPTGFSNYGYTF. The CDR3 bases are TGTGCCATCAGCCCGACAGGGTTCTCTAACTATGGCTACACCTTC.

The gene calls are TRBV30 and TRBJ1-5; unclear D gene. V gave up 3 bases and J gave up 4 bases, with 7 bases separating them. The CDR3 contains 12 residues. CDR1 and CDR2 (germline): GTSNPN, SVGIG (reference sequence). The CDR3 loop reads CAWSPGNQPQHF. The CDR3 DNA sequence: TGTGCCTGGAGCCCGGGAAATCAGCCCCAGCATTTT.

The V gene is TRBV11-2, the J gene TRBJ2-3, with D tentatively TRBD1 (6 bases). CDR1 and CDR2 (germline): SGHAT, FQNNGV. V shed 5 bases and J shed 0 bases, with 12 bases lying between them. The CDR3 is 15 amino acids. CDR3 sequence reads: CASSPGQTSTDTQYF. CDR3 bases: TGTGCCAGCAGCCCAGGACAGACTAGCACAGATACGCAGTATTTT. Together with reference TRBV11-2 and TRBJ2-3, the CDR3 gives the full variable domain: EAGVAQSPRYKIIEKRQSVAFWCNPISGHATLYWYQQILGQGPKLLIQFQNNGVVDDSQLPKDRFSAERLKGVDSTLKIQPAKLEDSAVYLCASSPGQTSTDTQYFGPGTRLTVL.

The chain employs TRBV7-2 and TRBJ2-5; D not resolved. Trimming took 4 bases from V and 4 from J, leaving 7 bases between them. The length of the CDR3 is 12 residues. CDR1 and CDR2 from the germline V gene are SGHTA and FQGNSA. This CDR3 is CASSSTRETQYF. CDR3 in DNA: TGTGCCAGCAGCTCCACGCGAGAGACCCAGTACTTC.

The chain recombines TRBV12-5 with TRBJ2-3; TRBD2 aligns across 7 bases. The CDR3 extends over 12 amino acids. The V gene end was trimmed by 7 bases and the J gene end by 3 bases; junction bases not matched to a gene: 1. Germline V gene data show CDR1 as LGHNT and CDR2 as FRNRAP. The CDR3 DNA is TGTGCTAGTGCCGGGGGGACAGATACGCAGTATTTT. Translation gives CASAGGTDTQYF.

The chain carries TRBV7-9 and TRBJ2-5, with D unresolved. The V gene's germline CDR1 is SEHNR and CDR2 FQNEAQ (reference sequence). This CDR3 has 18 amino acids. Deletions cut 1 base from V and 1 base from J, with 19 bases between. The CDR3 spells CASSLGGFFMGFQETQYF. In DNA form, the CDR3 reads TGTGCCAGCAGCTTAGGAGGTTTTTTTATGGGGTTCCAAGAGACCCAGTACTTC.

In this sample, this clone turned up once. The V gene is TRBV11-2, the J gene TRBJ2-7; D not resolved. V was shortened by 5 bases and J by 5 bases, with 16 bases between the two germline ends. The CDR3 is 14 amino acids. CDR1 and CDR2 from the germline V gene are SGHAT and FQNNGV. CDR3 residues: CASSPSWKPHEQYF. CDR3 DNA: TGTGCCAGCAGCCCGTCCTGGAAGCCCCACGAGCAGTACTTC.

The J gene is TRBJ1-1, the V gene TRBV11-2, with D hard to call. The V and J ends lost 1 base and 3 bases respectively, with 18 bases between them. Germline V gene sequence: CDR1 SGHAT, CDR2 FQNNGV. The CDR3 covers 17 residues. The DNA for the CDR3 is TGTGCCAGCAGCTTAGTTTCTGCCATCCTCTGGCACACTGAAGCTTTCTTT. This sequence encodes CASSLVSAILWHTEAFF.

The CDR3 loop reads CASSLGWNEQFF. The CDR3 region has the DNA TGTGCCAGCAGTTTGGGTTGGAATGAGCAGTTCTTC. The chain has TRBV28 and TRBJ2-1; D gene ambiguous. This CDR3 contains 12 residues. Per germline, CDR1 MDHEN and CDR2 SYDVKM. Deletions cut 3 bases from V and 7 bases from J, with 7 bases between.

This clone showed up just once. The chain carries TRBV7-9 and TRBJ2-5; 9 bases are a match to TRBD2. The CDR3 consists of 17 residues. CDR1 is SEHNR and CDR2 is FQNEAQ in the germline V gene (reference sequence). The V gene end was trimmed by 5 bases and the J gene end by 7 bases; junction bases not matched to a gene: 17. CDR3 sequence reads: CASSLSLREGPRMTQYF. The CDR3 region has the DNA TGTGCCAGCAGCCTCAGCTTGCGGGAGGGCCCCAGGATGACCCAGTACTTC.

J is TRBJ2-1 and V is TRBV9; D possibly corresponds to TRBD2 (6 bases). V was trimmed by 2 bases and J by 3 bases, leaving 12 bases between them. The CDR3 runs 15 residues. The germline V gene has CDR1 SGDLS and CDR2 YYNGEE. CDR3 region: CASSVRDSRYNEQFF. Here the CDR3 DNA reads TGTGCCAGCAGCGTCCGGGACTCCCGCTACAATGAGCAGTTCTTC.

The rearrangement joins TRBV18 to TRBJ2-5, with D unclear. In germline, CDR1 is KGHSH, CDR2 LQKENI. Deletions cut 4 bases from V and 2 bases from J, with 8 bases between. There are 13 residues in the CDR3. CDR3 DNA: TGTGCCAGCTCACTAGTTAGACAAGAGACCCAGTACTTC. This encodes CASSLVRQETQYF.

The CDR3 region is CATRAVEGETQYF. Here the CDR3 DNA reads TGTGCCACCAGGGCCGTCGAAGGGGAGACCCAGTACTTC. The rearrangement joins TRBV24-1 to TRBJ2-5; D not resolved. The V end was cut by 7 bases, the J end by 5 bases, with 13 bases between. The CDR3 loop spans 13 amino acids. The germline CDR1 and CDR2 sequences are KGHDR and SFDVKD.